This T cell receptor (beta chain) was found in a study of T cells in Graves' hyperthyroidism and ophthalmopathy. Turning to the study itself: Once the initial diagnosis was made, peripheral blood was obtained before any treatment.

Researchers defined stable Graves' hyperthyroidism as no ophthalmopathy progression within 18 months. Patients showing uncontrolled infection, other autoimmune disease, pregnancy or lactation were ineligible. 10 ml fresh peripheral blood yielded the PBMCs. Regions amplified from RNA transcripts were the TCR beta CDR3 regions. First-round RT-PCR of the TCR CDR3 relied on the HTBI primer set. TCRdb ran MiXCR on the multiplex PCR reads and lists one entry per CDR3 protein. The table includes more than 600,000 distinct CDR3 sequences, around 17% detected once. This clonotype was seen only a few times. There are 16 residues in the CDR3. CDR1 and CDR2 (germline): SGHNT, YENEEA. Trimming removed 5 bases from V and 0 bases from J, with 14 bases in between.

Sequencing input: blood. The V gene is TRBV11-3, the J gene TRBJ2-4; the D gene is possibly TRBD2 (5 bases). The receptor's source is a man younger than 30 with Graves' hyperthyroidism. CDR3 loop: CASSPGGNLAKNIQYF. In DNA, the CDR3 is TGTGCCAGCAGCCCCGGAGGCAATCTAGCCAAAAACATTCAGTACTTC.